This TCR beta chain emerged from a study of beta chain features in type 1 diabetes. Sequenced material consisted of expressed TCRB transcripts (all of the isolated RNA was reverse transcribed). Clones were sequenced by immunoSEQ multiplex PCR, and TCRdb holds only the in-frame ones, with some missing. Altogether about 360,000 clones are present, around 12% being singletons, with the ten largest covering more than 0.015%. The table lists this clone with a few counts. As yet, its antigen is unknown. Study conclusions and caveats: Equally in patients and controls, PCR might preferentially amplify shorter templates. Across patients, naive, central memory and Treg TCRB repertoires exhibited apparently greater similarity than was observed across healthy donors.

V was trimmed by 5 bases and J by 3 bases, leaving 8 bases between them. This CDR3 spans 13 amino acids. The germline gives CDR1 PRHDT, CDR2 FYEKMQ (reference sequence). The sequencing sample was made of naive CD4+ T cells from blood. The TCR originated in a man aged 18 to 35 in good health. The gene calls are TRBV13 and TRBJ1-5; no firm D call. The CDR3 DNA is TGTGCCAGCAGCAGACAAGTCAATCAGCCCCAGCATTTT. Translation: CASSRQVNQPQHF.